The next 13 T cell receptor beta chains were all read from a single sample in a study of graft-versus-host responses after intestinal transplantation. Sequencing was performed with immunoSEQ multiplex PCR; in TCRdb, only in-frame clones are kept and a portion is missing. The repertoire has about 70,000 clones, around 89% of them found once; the top ten carry 4% to 5%. Antigens of these TCRs are unknown. The sample in question was unstimulated CD8+ T cells sorted from spleen or lymph node cells, obtained before transplant. The receptors here all came from a human donor who was the organ donor for an intestinal transplant.

This chain joins TRBV29-1 and TRBJ2-2, with a tentative D call TRBD2 (6 bases). V was shortened by 7 bases and J by 6 bases, with 9 bases between the two germline ends. Germline V gene lookup returns CDR1 SQVTM and CDR2 ANQGSEA. This CDR3 has 11 amino acids. CDR3 region: CSAPGAGELFF. DNA for the CDR3: TGCAGCGCCCCGGGAGCCGGGGAGCTGTTTTTT.

This chain links TRBV19 with TRBJ2-1; 7 positions agree with TRBD2. The CDR3 has 15 residues. From germline, CDR1 is LNHDA and CDR2 SQIVND (reference sequence). After removal of 6 bases from V and 4 bases from J, the junction contained 9 bases not matched to a gene. CDR3 residues: CASSRGRGGYNEQFF. CDR3 coding DNA: TGTGCCAGTAGCCGCGGTAGGGGAGGGTACAATGAGCAGTTCTTC.

The gene calls are TRBV2 and TRBJ2-2; weak D call: TRBD2 (5 bases). V lost 2 bases to trimming and J lost 1 base, with 8 bases between them. Germline V gene lookup returns CDR1 SNHLY and CDR2 FYNNEI. This CDR3 has 15 amino acids. The CDR3 loop reads CASSEPGWNTGELFF. The DNA for the CDR3 is TGTGCCAGCAGTGAACCGGGGTGGAACACCGGGGAGCTGTTTTTT. Looking up the rest from reference TRBV2 and TRBJ2-2 gives the full variable domain: EPEVTQTPSHQVTQMGQEVILRCVPISNHLYFYWYRQILGQKVEFLVSFYNNEISEKSEIFDDQFSVERPDGSNFTLKIRSTKLEDSAMYFCASSEPGWNTGELFFGEGSRLTVL.

The chain recombines TRBV10-2 with TRBJ1-2, with a tentative D call TRBD1 (5 bases). Trimming cost V 5 bases and J 2 bases, with 15 bases left between them. There are 15 residues in the CDR3. The V gene's germline CDR1 is WSHSY and CDR2 SAAADI. CDR3 sequence: CASSQILRVNYGYTF. In nucleotides, the CDR3 is TGCGCCAGCAGTCAGATACTCAGGGTGAACTATGGCTACACCTTC.

The chain is built from TRBV6-5 and TRBJ1-1; 8 nucleotides agree with TRBD1. Germline CDR1 reads MNHEY; CDR2 reads SVGAGI. The CDR3 has 13 residues. Losses at the gene ends were 5 bases for V and 3 bases for J; bases not matched to a gene: 2. The CDR3 loop reads CASSTGGDTEAFF. The DNA of the CDR3 is TGTGCCAGCAGTACAGGGGGGGACACTGAAGCTTTCTTT.

The chain links TRBV27 to TRBJ2-1, with 8 bases aligning to TRBD1. V shed 5 bases, J shed 6 bases, and the junction held 12 bases outside the gene matches. This CDR3 is built from 16 residues. Germline CDR1 reads MNHEY; CDR2 reads SMNVEV (reference sequence). The CDR3 DNA sequence: TGTGCCAGCAGTCCTTCACAGGGGGACCTGGGCAATGAGCAGTTCTTC. It yields the protein CASSPSQGDLGNEQFF.

The rearrangement uses TRBV28 and TRBJ2-2; TRBD2 matches 10 bases. Germline values: CDR1 MDHEN, CDR2 SYDVKM. Losses at the gene ends were 7 bases for V and 6 bases for J; bases not matched to a gene: 5. The CDR3 is 14 residues long. The CDR3 DNA reads as TGTGCCAGCAAAGGACTAGCGGAACCCGGGGAGCTGTTTTTT. Translated, it gives CASKGLAEPGELFF.

The J gene is TRBJ1-2, the V gene TRBV9; the D gene is possibly TRBD1 (5 bases). The V gene's germline CDR1 is SGDLS and CDR2 YYNGEE. The length of the CDR3 is 16 residues. V lost 2 bases to trimming and J lost 2 bases, with 16 bases between them. The CDR3 loop reads CASSVSLGGDNYGYTF. The DNA of the CDR3 is TGTGCCAGCAGCGTTAGTTTGGGAGGGGACAACTATGGCTACACCTTC.

This chain uses TRBV5-1 with TRBJ2-1; TRBD1 aligns across 9 bases. V lost 1 base and J lost 6; bases outside the gene matches: 5. Germline-derived CDR1 and CDR2 are SGHRS and YFSETQ. The CDR3 is 15 amino acids. The CDR3 bases are TGCGCCAGCAGCTTGAGCACAGGGGGCTTCAATGAGCAGTTCTTC. It specifies CASSLSTGGFNEQFF.

The rearrangement uses TRBV18 and TRBJ2-7; D might be TRBD2 (6 bases). The V end was cut by 3 bases, the J end by 6 bases, with 9 bases between. The CDR3 runs 12 residues. CDR1 is KGHSH and CDR2 is LQKENI in the germline V gene. CDR3 sequence (DNA): TGTGCCAGCTCACCGACAGCGGGCGAGCAGTACGTC. This sequence encodes CASSPTAGEQYV.

The chain uses TRBV9 and TRBJ2-5; D ambiguous. The germline V gene has CDR1 SGDLS and CDR2 YYNGEE. V was shortened by 0 bases and J by 4 bases, with 10 bases between the two germline ends. The length of the CDR3 is 14 residues. The CDR3 DNA is TGTGCCAGCAGCGTAGATATAGCCGCAGAGACCCAGTACTTC. Translation: CASSVDIAAETQYF.

This rearrangement joins TRBV10-2 to TRBJ1-5, with D uncertain. The V end lost 6 bases, the J end lost 5 bases, and 8 bases lay between the germline ends. The CDR3 has 12 amino acids. Germline CDR1 WSHSY, CDR2 SAAADI. The chain's CDR3 is CASRALDQPQHF. The CDR3 nucleotides are TGCGCCAGCAGGGCACTAGATCAGCCCCAGCATTTT.

This clone was counted between two and nine times. This chain uses TRBV28 with TRBJ1-1, with a weak D call TRBD1 (5 bases). V lost 2 bases and J 0 bases, leaving 7 bases between the germline ends. The length of the CDR3 is 14 residues. Germline V CDR1 and CDR2: MDHEN, SYDVKM. The CDR3 reads CASSLGHLNTEAFF. CDR3 DNA: TGTGCCAGCAGTTTAGGACATCTGAACACTGAAGCTTTCTTT.